This passage covers 26 T cell receptor beta chains from one sample sequenced in a study of control samples from healthy donors and cancer patients. Clones were sequenced by immunoSEQ multiplex PCR, and TCRdb holds only the in-frame ones, with some missing. The sample records 40,000 to 55,000 clones, about 92% being singletons. Sequenced input: PBMCs. Receptors originate from a man in his forties with colorectal cancer.

The gene calls are TRBV4-1 and TRBJ2-5; tentatively, D is TRBD1 or TRBD2 (6 bases each). The CDR3 runs 15 residues. Between the trimmed V and J ends, which lost 0 bases and 6 bases, there was a span of 14 bases. Germline loops: CDR1 MGHRA, CDR2 YSYEKL. The CDR3 region has the DNA TGCGCCAGCAGCCAAGATCTCGGGGGCATAAAGACCCAGTACTTC. This translates into CASSQDLGGIKTQYF.

The chain links TRBV28 to TRBJ1-2, with D possibly matching TRBD1 (5 bases). V was trimmed by 1 base and J by 4 bases, leaving 16 bases between them. From germline, CDR1 is MDHEN and CDR2 SYDVKM. The CDR3 runs to 16 residues. CDR3 sequence (DNA): TGTGCCAGCAGTTTATCTGGCAGGGCTAGCTCCTATGGCTACACCTTC. This translates into CASSLSGRASSYGYTF.

The rearrangement uses TRBV6-5 and TRBJ1-5; D gene uncertain. The V gene lost 5 bases and the J gene lost 1 base, with 12 bases spanning the gap. Germline V gene lookup returns CDR1 MNHEY and CDR2 SVGAGI. The CDR3 sequence is 15 residues long. CDR3 nucleotide sequence: TGTGCCAGCAGTCCGAACCTGAGGAGCAATCAGCCCCAGCATTTT. Protein sequence: CASSPNLRSNQPQHF.

The rearrangement links TRBV11-2 to TRBJ2-1; D possibly corresponds to TRBD2 (5 bases). CDR3 length: 15 amino acids. Looked up from germline, CDR1 is SGHAT and CDR2 is FQNNGV. Trimming stripped 4 bases from V and 2 bases from J, with 12 bases between. CDR3 DNA: TGTGCCAGCAGCTCCCAGGTGAGGGCCTACAATGAGCAGTTCTTC. Protein sequence: CASSSQVRAYNEQFF.

This chain joins TRBV3-1 (or the pseudogene TRBV3-2) and TRBJ1-5; no definite D call. There are 13 residues in the CDR3. CDR1 and CDR2 (germline): LGHDT, YNNKEL (reference sequence). V lost 5 bases, J lost 6 bases, and 11 bases lay in between. The CDR3 bases are TGTGCCAGCAGCGCATCCGGGGTTCAGCCCCAGCATTTT. Translated: CASSASGVQPQHF.

This clone has just a few counts. V and J are TRBV7-2 and TRBJ1-6; no reliable D call. V lost 2 bases, J lost 8 bases, and 13 bases lay in between. Germline V CDR1 and CDR2: SGHTA, FQGNSA. This CDR3 has 15 residues. CDR3 amino acids: CASSLIVLGDSPLHF. For the CDR3, the DNA is TGTGCCAGCAGCTTAATCGTCCTTGGGGATTCACCCCTCCACTTT.

The chain couples TRBV14 to TRBJ1-1; maybe TRBD1 (6 bases). CDR3 length: 17 amino acids. Germline CDR1 is SGHDN and CDR2 is FVKESK. V gave up 4 bases and J gave up 0 bases, with 18 bases separating them. The CDR3 sequence: CASSRGQGSPMNTEAFF. CDR3 bases: TGTGCCAGCAGCCGGGGGCAGGGGTCGCCAATGAACACTGAAGCTTTCTTT.

There are a few counts of this clone. The gene calls are TRBV9 and TRBJ1-5; no reliable D call. CDR3 length: 13 residues. The V gene lost 0 bases and the J gene lost 9 bases, with 10 bases spanning the gap. CDR1 SGDLS and CDR2 YYNGEE come from the germline V gene. This chain's CDR3 is CASSVAVGWPQHF. In DNA form, the CDR3 reads TGTGCCAGCAGCGTAGCTGTGGGGTGGCCCCAGCATTTT.

This clone was seen once. The rearrangement uses TRBV27 and TRBJ2-1; a possible D gene is TRBD1 (5 bases). The V gene lost 10 bases and the J gene lost 6 bases, with 19 bases spanning the gap. Germline CDR1 is MNHEY and CDR2 is SMNVEV (reference sequence). The CDR3 totals 14 residues. Here the CDR3 reads CATLTQWGANEQFF. CDR3 nucleotide sequence: TGTGCCACTCTCACCCAGTGGGGCGCCAATGAGCAGTTCTTC.

The CDR3 DNA reads TGTGCCAGCAGCGACCGGGACAGGGGGTACAATGAGCAGTTCTTC. It specifies CASSDRDRGYNEQFF. The chain couples TRBV9 to TRBJ2-1; 11 bases are a match to TRBD1. Germline V gene lookup returns CDR1 SGDLS and CDR2 YYNGEE. V lost 3 bases to trimming and J lost 4 bases; unmatched junction nucleotides: 3. The CDR3 runs to 15 residues.

The CDR3 nucleotides read TGTGCCAGCACCCCCCGCGGGCGAGGAGGGAGGTATGGGTTCTTC. Translating gives CASTPRGRGGRYGFF. The chain carries TRBV28 and TRBJ2-1; a weak D match, TRBD2 (6 bases). CDR1 is MDHEN and CDR2 is SYDVKM in the germline V gene. Trimming took 7 bases from V and 15 from J, leaving 28 bases between them. The CDR3 contains 15 residues.

The chain recombines TRBV27 with TRBJ2-5; 8 bases match TRBD1. This CDR3 has 15 residues. V shed 10 bases, J shed 7 bases, and the junction held 17 bases outside the gene matches. Germline V CDR1 and CDR2: MNHEY, SMNVEV (reference sequence). The CDR3 sequence: CANTAGGGDGVTQYF. CDR3 nucleotide sequence: TGTGCCAATACGGCAGGGGGCGGTGATGGGGTGACCCAGTACTTC.

The chain recombines TRBV3-1 (or the pseudogene TRBV3-2) with TRBJ2-7; D is perhaps TRBD1 (6 bases). Trimming shortened V by 2 bases and J by 1 base, and 9 bases separated the two germline ends. Germline CDR1 and CDR2: LGHDT and YNNKEL (reference sequence). CDR3 length: 14 amino acids. The CDR3 loop reads CASSQFTGSYEQYF. In nucleotides, the CDR3 is TGTGCCAGCAGCCAATTCACAGGGTCCTACGAGCAGTACTTC.

The chain recombines TRBV6-5 with TRBJ2-7; 9 positions agree with TRBD2. The CDR3 is 16 residues long. V trimming: 2 bases; J trimming: 5 bases; junction bases outside the gene matches: 10. Germline loops: CDR1 MNHEY, CDR2 SVGAGI. CDR3 sequence reads: CASSYLAGRFRDEQYF. CDR3 coding DNA: TGTGCCAGCAGTTACCTAGCGGGACGCTTTCGCGACGAGCAGTACTTC.

V usage is TRBV7-3 and J usage is TRBJ2-2; possible D gene TRBD2, 6 bases. V dropped 4 bases and J dropped 5 bases, with 8 bases sitting between them. The germline V gene has CDR1 SGHTA and CDR2 FQGTGA. The CDR3 contains 13 residues. The CDR3 sequence is CASSWGVTGELFF. CDR3 DNA: TGTGCCAGCAGCTGGGGGGTAACCGGGGAGCTGTTTTTT. The variable domain in full, completed from reference TRBV7-3 and TRBJ2-2, reads GAGVSQTPSNKVTEKGKYVELRCDPISGHTALYWYRQSLGQGPEFLIYFQGTGAADDSGLPNDRFFAVRPEGSVSTLKIQRTERGDSAVYLCASSWGVTGELFFGEGSRLTVL.

The chain recombines TRBV9 with TRBJ2-7, with D possibly being TRBD1 or TRBD2 (5 bases each). Looked up from germline, CDR1 is SGDLS and CDR2 is YYNGEE. The V gene lost 0 bases and the J gene lost 2 bases, with 12 bases spanning the gap. This CDR3 region has 15 residues. CDR3 protein: CASSVGGGPTYEQYF. The CDR3 DNA reads TGTGCCAGCAGCGTAGGGGGCGGGCCGACCTACGAGCAGTACTTC.

This clone showed up just a few times. V and J are TRBV28 and TRBJ1-2; weak D call: TRBD1 (6 bases). Per germline, CDR1 MDHEN and CDR2 SYDVKM. V was trimmed by 5 bases and J by 2 bases, leaving 12 bases between them. CDR3 length equals 14 residues. DNA for the CDR3: TGTGCCAGCAGTACTCAACAGGGAAACTATGGCTACACCTTC. This gives the protein CASSTQQGNYGYTF.

This clone was seen only a few times. The J gene is TRBJ2-7, the V gene TRBV27, with 9 positions matching TRBD1. CDR1 and CDR2 (germline): MNHEY, SMNVEV (reference sequence). The CDR3 covers 16 residues. The junction had 13 bases not matched to a gene; V was cut back by 4 bases and J by 6 bases. CDR3 residues: CASSSFTGQGRGEQYF. CDR3 DNA sequence: TGTGCCAGCAGTTCCTTTACGGGACAGGGTAGAGGCGAGCAGTACTTC.

The V call is TRBV12-5, the J call TRBJ1-5; TRBD1 might be the D (5 bases). The CDR3 runs 16 residues. Germline assignment: CDR1 LGHNT and CDR2 FRNRAP. The ends were cut back, 0 bases at V and 4 bases at J, with 13 bases in the middle. CDR3 sequence reads: CASGLVGGTANQPQHF. CDR3 coding DNA: TGTGCTAGTGGTTTGGTAGGCGGGACTGCTAATCAGCCCCAGCATTTT.

This CDR3 is CASSVVAGSYNEQFF. CDR3 DNA: TGTGCCAGCAGCGTAGTGGCGGGAAGTTACAATGAGCAGTTCTTC. This rearrangement joins TRBV9 to TRBJ2-1, with D maybe TRBD2 (6 bases). The V end lost 0 bases, the J end lost 4 bases, and 11 bases lay between the germline ends. The V gene's germline CDR1 is SGDLS and CDR2 YYNGEE. CDR3 size: 15 residues.

The chain is built from TRBV6-5 and TRBJ1-2; 8 nucleotides match TRBD1. J lost 0 bases, V lost 6 bases, and 6 bases had no gene match. The CDR3 spans 15 residues. Germline CDR1 is MNHEY and CDR2 is SVGAGI. CDR3: CASSRDRFPNYGYTF. The CDR3 coding sequence is TGTGCCAGCAGCCGGGACAGGTTTCCTAACTATGGCTACACCTTC.

The chain recombines TRBV30 with TRBJ2-2; 8 bases agree with TRBD1. CDR1 GTSNPN and CDR2 SVGIG come from the germline V gene (reference sequence). Trimming removed 1 base from V and 4 bases from J; junction bases left unmatched: 8. The CDR3 has 16 amino acids. DNA of the CDR3: TGTGCCTGGAGTGACCGGAGGACAGGGAGCACCGGGGAGCTGTTTTTT. Protein sequence: CAWSDRRTGSTGELFF. The full variable domain, completed using reference TRBV30 and TRBJ2-2, is SQTIHQWPATLVQPVGSPLSLECTVEGTSNPNLYWYRQAAGRGLQLLFYSVGIGQISSEVPQNLSASRPQDRQFILSSKKLLLSDSGFYLCAWSDRRTGSTGELFFGEGSRLTVL.

This chain links TRBV7-9 with TRBJ1-4, with unresolved D. The CDR3 is 14 residues long. Germline V CDR1 and CDR2: SEHNR, FQNEAQ (reference sequence). Trimming removed 1 base at V and 7 bases at J, with 10 bases between. CDR3: CASSLGSDREKLFF. CDR3 DNA: TGTGCCAGCAGCTTAGGGAGTGACCGTGAAAAACTGTTTTTT.

This rearrangement joins TRBV11-2 to TRBJ2-3; 8 bases are shared with TRBD2. Germline V gene sequence: CDR1 SGHAT, CDR2 FQNNGV. The CDR3 covers 18 residues. With V trimmed by 3 bases and J by 3 bases, 14 bases remained unmatched. CDR3 sequence reads: CASSFRWQWRGATDTQYF. CDR3 nucleotide sequence: TGTGCCAGCAGCTTCCGTTGGCAATGGCGGGGGGCTACAGATACGCAGTATTTT.

The chain's CDR3 is CASSFVNTEAFF. CDR3 sequence (DNA): TGTGCCAGCAGCTTTGTGAACACTGAAGCTTTCTTT. The chain uses TRBV5-6 and TRBJ1-1; D is undetermined. V lost 2 bases to trimming and J lost 0 bases, with 2 bases between them. The V gene's germline CDR1 is SGHDT and CDR2 YYEEEE. The CDR3 consists of 12 residues.

The chain links TRBV4-3 to TRBJ2-1; 8 bases map to TRBD1. Germline CDR1 LGHNA, CDR2 YSLEER. This CDR3 is 15 amino acids long. The J segment lost 4 bases and the V segment lost 4 bases, leaving 6 bases of the junction unmatched. As DNA, the CDR3 is TGCGCCAGCAGCCCACGACAGGGGAGTTACAATGAGCAGTTCTTC. It is translated as CASSPRQGSYNEQFF.